This TCR beta chain came from a study of monozygotic twins with inflammatory bowel disease. Germline CDR1 and CDR2: MNHEY and SMNVEV (reference sequence). The CDR3 has 11 residues. Reprocessing the 5' RACE reads, TCRdb reports a single entry for every CDR3 protein and omits DNA. The data include approximately 150,000 distinct CDR3 sequences; the top ten clones carry 6% to 9.5%. This TCR derives from a human donor with ulcerative colitis or Crohn's disease, or a healthy co-twin of an affected twin (not recorded which). Specimen: blood. This chain uses TRBV27 with TRBJ1-1. CDR3 loop: CASKMNTEAFF.